The entry that follows covers one TCR beta chain sequence. The antigen this receptor binds is unknown. No base qualities exist here, and no much larger clone lies one base off it. This sample is drawn from a study of control samples from healthy donors and cancer patients (dated by TCRdb to between 2020 and 2021). Library creation used the immunoSEQ multiplex PCR assay. The clones in this table, taken by TCRdb from immuneACCESS, are in-frame only. Not every clone is retained; where verified, under half of the shortfall comes from an unresolved V gene, and the cause of the rest is unknown. In all, the sample holds 100,000 to 150,000 clones, and roughly 91% of those were seen once. More than 6.5% of the sample comes from the top ten. Sequencing was done on a sample of PBMCs. The clonotype originates from a man aged 50-60 years with head and neck cancer.

The nucleotide sequence is TGTGCCAGCAGTAGGGTTTCTGGCGCAGATACGCAGTATTTT. Translated, it gives CASSRVSGADTQYF. The chain links TRBV2 with TRBJ2-3; no D gene is confidently identified. V lost 5 bases and J lost 4 bases; the stretch between them is 13 bases long. From the cysteine up to the phenylalanine, the CDR3 has a length of 14 residues. The sequence is cut down to CDR3 DNA, 42 bases in frame from base 1. Based on the germline V gene, the CDR1 and CDR2 sequences are SNHLY and FYNNEI.